This is a list of T cell receptor beta chains from one sample in a study of blood T cells in healthy people across ages. TCRdb reanalysed the 5' RACE reads using MiXCR and keeps one entry per CDR3 protein. Of fewer than 1.5 million distinct CDR3 sequences in the sample, about 43% are singletons; the top ten hold approximately 7.9%. Sequenced sample: blood. These receptors all come from a young woman in good health. Both conserved end residues are part of each CDR3. The order of the fields is V gene, J gene, clone size, D gene, CDR3 protein, CDR3 DNA. D genes are given only for firm matches. The listing skips clone size in some rows; elsewhere it reads once, few, many or a size class.

V: TRBV20-1; J: TRBJ2-7; size: few; D: NA; CDR3: CSARDFRGAEFYEQYF; DNA: TGCAGTGCTAGAGATTTTCGGGGGGCGGAATTCTACGAGCAGTACTTC
V: TRBV6-6; J: TRBJ2-4; size: NA; D: TRBD1; CDR3: CASSYSGQIPKNIQYF; DNA: TGTGCCAGCAGTTACTCGGGACAGATCCCCAAAAACATTCAGTACTTC
V: TRBV10-1; J: TRBJ1-1; size: few; D: NA; CDR3: CASRPGVEAEAFF; DNA: TGCGCCAGCAGACCTGGAGTGGAGGCTGAAGCTTTCTTT
V: TRBV10-3; J: TRBJ2-3; size: NA; D: TRBD2; CDR3: CAISERLAGEGTDTQYF; DNA: TGTGCCATCAGCGAGCGACTAGCGGGAGAAGGCACAGATACGCAGTATTTT
V: TRBV6-6; J: TRBJ2-5; size: NA; D: TRBD2; CDR3: CASRESRLGGETQYF; DNA: TGTGCCAGCAGAGAATCCCGGCTCGGGGGGGAGACCCAGTACTTC
V: TRBV12-3/TRBV12-4; J: TRBJ2-1; size: NA; D: NA; CDR3: CASSEYQGSSYNEQFF; DNA: TGTGCCAGCAGTGAATATCAGGGGAGCTCCTACAATGAGCAGTTCTTC
V: TRBV12-3/TRBV12-4; J: TRBJ1-5; size: NA; D: NA; CDR3: CASSSPGGRGNQPQHF; DNA: TGTGCCAGCAGTTCCCCCGGGGGGAGGGGCAATCAGCCCCAGCATTTT
V: TRBV27; J: TRBJ2-1; size: NA; D: NA; CDR3: CASRQEFSYNEQFF; DNA: TGTGCCAGCAGGCAGGAGTTCTCCTACAATGAGCAGTTCTTC
V: TRBV6-6; J: TRBJ1-1; size: NA; D: NA; CDR3: CASSYSGGANTEAFF; DNA: TGTGCCAGCAGTTACTCAGGGGGGGCGAACACTGAAGCTTTCTTT
V: TRBV28; J: TRBJ2-1; size: few; D: NA; CDR3: CGAGADNEQFF; DNA: TGTGGAGCGGGTGCGGACAATGAGCAGTTCTTC
V: TRBV3-1; J: TRBJ2-6; size: NA; D: NA; CDR3: CASSQAQVVLSGANVLTF; DNA: TGTGCCAGCAGCCAAGCTCAGGTAGTCCTCTCTGGGGCCAACGTCCTGACTTTC
V: TRBV12-3/TRBV12-4; J: TRBJ2-1; size: few; D: TRBD2; CDR3: CASSPGGGGATHEQFF; DNA: TGTGCCAGCAGTCCGGGGGGCGGGGGGGCCACCCATGAGCAGTTCTTC
V: TRBV9; J: TRBJ1-6; size: NA; D: NA; CDR3: CASSVGGLARTLHF; DNA: TGTGCCAGCAGCGTAGGAGGATTGGCTCGAACCCTCCACTTT
V: TRBV20-1; J: TRBJ2-7; size: NA; D: NA; CDR3: CSAPADGLWYEQYF; DNA: TGCAGTGCCCCCGCGGATGGTCTCTGGTACGAGCAGTACTTC
V: TRBV3-1; J: TRBJ2-5; size: few; D: NA; CDR3: CASSQVYLQETQYF; DNA: TGTGCCAGCAGCCAAGTTTACTTACAAGAGACCCAGTACTTC
V: TRBV7-9; J: TRBJ1-1; size: NA; D: NA; CDR3: CASSLAGRTNTEAFF; DNA: TGTGCCAGCAGCTTAGCGGGACGGACGAACACTGAAGCTTTCTTT
V: TRBV29-1; J: TRBJ1-1; size: NA; D: TRBD1; CDR3: CSVGAGQGMGNSLNTEAFF; DNA: TGCAGCGTTGGAGCGGGACAGGGGATGGGAAATTCCCTGAACACTGAAGCTTTCTTT
V: TRBV7-2; J: TRBJ2-2; size: NA; D: NA; CDR3: CASSFASVNTGELFF; DNA: TGTGCCAGCAGCTTTGCTAGCGTGAACACCGGGGAGCTGTTTTTT
V: TRBV7-9; J: TRBJ2-7; size: few; D: NA; CDR3: CASSFVAETYEQYF; DNA: TGTGCCAGCAGCTTCGTCGCGGAGACCTACGAGCAGTACTTC
V: TRBV7-2; J: TRBJ2-1; size: few; D: TRBD2; CDR3: CASSPRPAGESGEQFF; DNA: TGTGCCAGCAGCCCGCGTCCAGCGGGGGAGTCAGGTGAGCAGTTCTTC
V: TRBV28; J: TRBJ2-5; size: few; D: TRBD1; CDR3: CASSTSGTGTQETQYF; DNA: TGTGCCAGCAGTACCTCCGGGACAGGGACACAAGAGACCCAGTACTTC
V: TRBV5-4; J: TRBJ1-2; size: NA; D: TRBD1; CDR3: CASSTQGAGYGYTF; DNA: TGTGCCAGCAGTACCCAGGGGGCGGGCTATGGCTACACCTTC
V: TRBV12-3/TRBV12-4; J: TRBJ2-5; size: few; D: NA; CDR3: CASSRSWTEETQYF; DNA: TGTGCCAGCAGCCGAAGCTGGACAGAAGAGACCCAGTACTTC
V: TRBV7-9; J: TRBJ1-2; size: few; D: TRBD1; CDR3: CASNRDSAWYGYTF; DNA: TGTGCCAGCAACCGGGACAGCGCCTGGTATGGCTACACCTTC
V: TRBV16; J: TRBJ1-2; size: NA; D: NA; CDR3: CASSQSHGRNYGYTF; DNA: TGTGCCAGCAGCCAATCTCACGGACGGAACTATGGCTACACCTTC
V: TRBV3-1; J: TRBJ2-7; size: once; D: TRBD1; CDR3: CASSLPTGEEQYF; DNA: TGTGCCAGCAGCCTCCCCACAGGGGAGGAGCAGTACTTC
V: TRBV21-1; J: TRBJ1-2; size: NA; D: NA; CDR3: CASNIRNDYGYTF; DNA: TGTGCCAGCAACATCAGGAACGACTATGGCTACACCTTC
V: TRBV7-2; J: TRBJ2-1; size: few; D: NA; CDR3: CASSRRLAYNEQFF; DNA: TGTGCCAGCAGCCGCCGACTAGCCTACAATGAGCAGTTCTTC
V: TRBV29-1; J: TRBJ2-1; size: few; D: TRBD2; CDR3: CSAGTSGRAGGNEQFF; DNA: TGCAGCGCCGGGACTAGCGGGAGGGCCGGAGGAAATGAGCAGTTCTTC
V: TRBV6-6; J: TRBJ2-7; size: few; D: NA; CDR3: CASSFADSIYEQYF; DNA: TGTGCCAGCAGTTTCGCGGACTCGATATACGAGCAGTACTTC
V: TRBV20-1; J: TRBJ2-1; size: NA; D: NA; CDR3: CSASLGGGYNEQFF; DNA: TGCAGTGCTAGCTTAGGGGGGGGTTACAATGAGCAGTTCTTC
V: TRBV4-1; J: TRBJ2-1; size: many; D: NA; CDR3: CASSPDRSYNEQFF; DNA: TGCGCCAGCAGCCCGGACCGCTCCTACAATGAGCAGTTCTTC
V: TRBV30; J: TRBJ1-1; size: NA; D: NA; CDR3: CAWSVLNTEAFF; DNA: TGTGCCTGGAGTGTCTTGAACACTGAAGCTTTCTTT
V: TRBV7-9; J: TRBJ2-5; size: many; D: NA; CDR3: CASSLLLGLQETQYF; DNA: TGTGCCAGCAGCTTACTGCTGGGACTCCAAGAGACCCAGTACTTC
V: TRBV20-1; J: TRBJ2-2; size: few; D: TRBD2; CDR3: CSARVTSGTANTGELFF; DNA: TGCAGTGCTAGAGTAACTAGCGGGACCGCAAACACCGGGGAGCTGTTTTTT
V: TRBV13; J: TRBJ2-5; size: NA; D: NA; CDR3: CASSVQSLLETQYF; DNA: TGTGCCAGCAGCGTCCAATCCCTATTGGAGACCCAGTACTTC
V: TRBV9; J: TRBJ2-1; size: once; D: TRBD2; CDR3: CASSPSTSGGIYNEQFF; DNA: TGTGCCAGCAGCCCAAGCACTAGCGGGGGGATCTACAATGAGCAGTTCTTC
V: TRBV7-2; J: TRBJ1-2; size: few; D: TRBD1; CDR3: CASSLGQGGRYGYTF; DNA: TGTGCCAGCAGCTTAGGACAGGGGGGTCGCTATGGCTACACCTTC
V: TRBV27; J: TRBJ2-5; size: NA; D: TRBD2; CDR3: CASSPAGTSGQETQYF; DNA: TGTGCCAGCAGCCCCGCCGGGACTAGCGGACAAGAGACCCAGTACTTC
V: TRBV6-2/TRBV6-3; J: TRBJ2-6; size: NA; D: TRBD2; CDR3: CASSTGPAGAPSGANVLTF; DNA: TGTGCCAGCAGTACGGGACCAGCGGGGGCCCCTTCTGGGGCCAACGTCCTGACTTTC
V: TRBV29-1; J: TRBJ2-1; size: many; D: NA; CDR3: CSVEGRVNNEQFF; DNA: TGCAGCGTTGAAGGTCGTGTAAACAATGAGCAGTTCTTC
V: TRBV3-1; J: TRBJ1-2; size: NA; D: NA; CDR3: CASSLSPGSNYGHTF; DNA: TGTGCCAGCAGCCTGTCACCGGGCAGTAACTATGGCCACACCTTC
V: TRBV20-1; J: TRBJ2-3; size: few; D: NA; CDR3: CSAADPSRDDTQYF; DNA: TGCAGTGCCGCGGACCCGTCTCGTGACGATACGCAGTATTTT
V: TRBV5-1; J: TRBJ2-5; size: NA; D: NA; CDR3: CASSRGDGESETQYF; DNA: TGCGCCAGCAGCCGAGGGGACGGCGAATCGGAGACCCAGTACTTC
V: TRBV6-6; J: TRBJ1-1; size: NA; D: NA; CDR3: CASSKPVGRNTEAFF; DNA: TGTGCCAGCAGTAAGCCCGTAGGGAGGAACACTGAAGCTTTCTTT
V: TRBV3-1; J: TRBJ2-7; size: few; D: NA; CDR3: CASSRGGPDSYEQYF; DNA: TGTGCCAGCAGCCGAGGAGGGCCTGATAGCTACGAGCAGTACTTC
V: TRBV30; J: TRBJ2-3; size: few; D: NA; CDR3: CAWSVLGGTDTQYF; DNA: TGTGCCTGGAGTGTACTAGGGGGCACAGATACGCAGTATTTT
V: TRBV12-3/TRBV12-4; J: TRBJ1-2; size: NA; D: NA; CDR3: CASTPDSSIVYGYTF; DNA: TGTGCCAGCACCCCGGACAGTTCAATTGTTTATGGCTACACCTTC
V: TRBV2; J: TRBJ2-5; size: NA; D: NA; CDR3: CASSDLNLQETQYF; DNA: TGTGCCAGCAGCGACCTCAACCTACAAGAGACCCAGTACTTC
V: TRBV20-1; J: TRBJ2-5; size: few; D: TRBD1; CDR3: CSARDRQGNGQETQYF; DNA: TGCAGTGCCCGCGACCGACAGGGTAACGGGCAAGAGACCCAGTACTTC
V: TRBV24-1; J: TRBJ2-3; size: NA; D: NA; CDR3: CATSESSSSTDTQYF; DNA: TGTGCCACCAGTGAGTCGTCATCCAGCACAGATACGCAGTATTTT
V: TRBV12-3/TRBV12-4; J: TRBJ2-6; size: NA; D: NA; CDR3: CASSLPEGVSGANVLTF; DNA: TGTGCCAGCAGCCTCCCTGAAGGAGTCTCTGGGGCCAACGTCCTGACTTTC
V: TRBV21-1; J: TRBJ1-5; size: few; D: NA; CDR3: CASSKEGQGAHYSYQPQHF; DNA: TGTGCCAGCAGCAAAGAAGGACAGGGGGCCCACTATTCGTATCAGCCCCAGCATTTT